What follows are 32 T cell receptor delta chains derived from one specimen sequenced in a study of γδ T cells in repeated Plasmodium falciparum infection. Flow sorting of PBMC yielded separate Vgamma9/Vdelta2+ and Vdelta2-negative gammadelta T cell populations for bulk repertoire analysis. TCRdb re-called clones from the multiplex PCR reads using CATT. This sample yields 75,000 to 95,000 delta-chain clones, of which roughly 0.9% are seen a single time; roughly 9.5% belongs to the top ten. Material: gamma-delta T cells from blood. These receptors were collected from a pool of human donors (malaria-infected and uninfected, not separated).

Worth noting for this clone: A far larger clone is off by one base, so a read error is likely. The rearrangement links TRDV1 to TRDJ1; D may be TRDD3 (6 bases). TCRdb records no J gene; here it was assigned by comparing the DNA to germline. Germline V lookup: CDR1 TSWWSYY, CDR2 QGS. The CDR3 runs to 19 residues. CDR3 nucleotide sequence: TGTGCTCTTGGGAGAGGTTTCGGGTTCTACTGGGCGCCCACCGACAAACTCATCTTT. Translating it yields CALGRGFGFYWAPTDKLIF.

Notes on this clone: TCRdb's protein for this DNA is that of a much larger clone and differs from the translation at residue 20, likely a read error; the protein shown is the DNA translation. The sample holds other DNA sequences that translate to the same CDR3. V and J are TRDV1 and TRDJ1, with 9 bases fitting TRDD3. This CDR3 is built from 22 residues. Germline V gene data show CDR1 as TSWWSYY and CDR2 as QGS. The CDR3, as DNA: TGTGCTCTTGGGGAACTAAAGGCCTCCCTGGCTGGGGGATTCACCTGCACCGATAAACCCATCTTT. Translated: CALGELKASLAGGFTCTDKPIF.

Turning to this clone: TCRdb has a much larger clone's protein, which differs at residue 17 from the translation of this DNA, likely because of a read error; what is shown is the protein translated from the DNA. The chain couples TRDV1 to TRDJ1; either TRDD2 or TRDD3 may supply D (6 bases each). The CDR3 extends over 22 amino acids. In germline, CDR1 is TSWWSYY, CDR2 QGS. V shed 0 bases and J shed 3 bases, with 32 bases lying between them. As DNA, the CDR3 is TGTGCTCTTGGGGAACTAGTCTTATCCTACGCCTTGGGGGGCGCAAACGCCGATAAACTCATCTTT. This codes for CALGELVLSYALGGANADKLIF.

This clone was detected only a few times. A far larger clone is off by one base, so a read error is likely. Other DNA sequences in this sample translate to the same CDR3. CDR3 loop: CACDTRKTFGGSGDKLIF. The CDR3 nucleotides read TGTGCCTGTGACACTCGTAAAACTTTTGGGGGATCCGGCGATAAACTCATCTTT. This rearrangement joins TRDV2 to TRDJ1; TRDD3 matches at 8 bases. The J gene, not given by TCRdb, was assigned here from a germline match of the nucleotide sequence. V shed 1 base, J shed 4 bases, and the junction held 16 bases outside the gene matches. Germline V gene sequence: CDR1 GEAIGNYY, CDR2 EKD. The CDR3 sequence is 18 residues long.

This clone was detected ten times or more. A far bigger clonotype differs at one base, so this is likely a read error. Other DNA sequences in the sample encode the same CDR3. The chain joins TRDV2 to TRDJ1; 13 bases agree with TRDD3. V trimming: 0 bases; J trimming: 2 bases; junction bases outside the gene matches: 8. Germline-derived CDR1 and CDR2 are GEAIGNYY and EKD. The CDR3 is made up of 18 amino acids. CDR3 DNA: TGTGCCTGTGACACCCTGTTACTGGGGGATACGAAGACCGATAAACTCATCTTT. It specifies CACDTLLLGDTKTDKLIF.

This clone was found a few times. The TCRdb protein, from a much larger clone, departs from this DNA's translation at residue 7, likely by read error; the protein shown derives from the DNA. This chain joins TRDV1 and TRDJ1; 12 nucleotides align to TRDD3. The CDR3 totals 16 residues. V shed 8 bases, J shed 8 bases, and the junction held 15 bases outside the gene matches. CDR1 is TSWWSYY, CDR2 QGS, per germline. The CDR3 reads CALTIPAYWGIPKLIF. CDR3 nucleotides: TGTGCTCTTACAATTCCTGCCTACTGGGGGATACCAAAACTCATCTTT.

Remarks on this clone: TCRdb pairs this DNA with a much larger clone's protein that differs at residue 22, likely a read error; the protein shown was translated from the DNA. The V gene is given as TRDV1, and no J gene call is available; the table names TRDD3, a call not compared with the DNA. Germline CDR1 and CDR2: TSWWSYY and QGS. The CDR3 runs 24 residues. Here the CDR3 DNA reads TGTGCTCTTGGGGAACTCAGATCCTACCTCCTTCGTACTGGGGGATATATCCACACCGATAAACCCATCTTT. Translating gives CALGELRSYLLRTGGYIHTDKPIF.

This clone was recorded a few times. Translating this DNA gives a protein that differs at residue 11 from the TCRdb one, which belongs to a much larger clone; a read error is likely, and the protein shown is this translation. This rearrangement joins TRDV1 to TRDJ1; TRDD3 aligns across 10 bases. TCRdb gives no J gene; it was assigned here by matching the DNA to germline. V shed 0 bases, J shed 1 base, and the junction held 26 bases outside the gene matches. Germline V gene lookup returns CDR1 TSWWSYY and CDR2 QGS. CDR3 size: 24 residues. The CDR3 nucleotides are TGTGCTCTTGGGGAACTTCTATTATCTTTTCCAGGACTGGGGGATTCGGGCGGCACCGATAAACTCATCTTT. It yields the protein CALGELLLSFPGLGDSGGTDKLIF.

Notes on this clone: This is likely an artifact of a read error, given a far larger clone one base away. The identical CDR3 is also encoded by other nucleotide sequences in the sample. The CDR3, as DNA: TGTGCCTGTGACACGAAGGGGGATCCTGGCGGTAAACTCATCTTC. Amino acid sequence: CACDTKGDPGGKLIF. The V gene is listed as TRDV2; no J gene was called; the table names TRDD3, a call not compared with the DNA. The CDR3 loop spans 15 amino acids. CDR1 is GEAIGNYY, CDR2 EKD, per germline.

This clone came up a few times. The TCRdb protein comes from a much larger clone and disagrees with this DNA's translation at residue 7, likely due to a read error; the protein given here is derived from the DNA. The chain links TRDV1 to TRDJ1; no reliable D call. The CDR3 runs 16 residues. V was clipped by 2 bases and J by 1 base, with 14 bases between them. The germline CDR1 and CDR2 sequences are TSWWSYY and QGS. This CDR3 is CALGEVSAYTTDKLIF. The CDR3, as DNA: TGTGCTCTTGGGGAAGTATCCGCCTATACCACCGATAAACTCATCTTT.

This clone was seen only a few times. This DNA translates differently at residue 9 from the TCRdb protein, which is that of a much larger clone; a read error is likely, and the protein shown is the DNA's own translation. The V call is TRDV2, the J call TRDJ1, with D possibly being TRDD3 (5 bases). TCRdb lists no J gene, so it was determined here by aligning the DNA to germline. V lost 0 bases and J 2 bases, leaving 18 bases between the germline ends. Germline V gives CDR1 GEAIGNYY, CDR2 EKD. The CDR3 loop spans 17 amino acids. The CDR3 sequence: CACDTVGYVSKTDKLIF. DNA for the CDR3: TGTGCCTGTGACACCGTGGGGTACGTGAGTAAGACCGATAAACTCATCTTT.

A few counts support this clone. A read error likely explains this, since a far larger clone differs by one base. At the DNA level, this CDR3 is encoded by other sequences in the same sample as well. J is TRDJ1 and V is TRDV2; 9 bases map to TRDD3. The J gene comes from matching the DNA to germline here; TCRdb lacks it. Germline V gives CDR1 GEAIGNYY, CDR2 EKD. The CDR3 runs 16 residues. This chain's CDR3 is CACDPLLGENTDKLIF. CDR3 nucleotides: TGTGCCTGTGACCCACTACTGGGGGAAAACACTGATAAACTCATCTTT.

A remark on this clone: This DNA's translation and the protein TCRdb lists, from a much larger clone, do not match at residue 8, likely due to a read error; the protein shown is translated from the DNA. This chain links TRDV2 with TRDJ3; 7 nucleotides agree with TRDD3. The V gene's germline CDR1 is GEAIGNYY and CDR2 EKD. The CDR3 sequence is 20 residues long. Trimming removed 0 bases from V and 2 bases from J; junction bases left unmatched: 12. This CDR3 is CACDTRLEDTRPWDTRQMFF. The CDR3 bases are TGTGCCTGTGACACCCGGCTGGAGGATACGAGGCCCTGGGACACCCGACAGATGTTTTTC.

This clone has only a few counts. This probably arose from a read error, given a far larger clone one base away. The same CDR3 can be traced to other DNA sequences in this sample. There is no J gene call, but TRDV1 is given as the V gene; TRDD3 reflects the table's D call only, with no check against the DNA. The germline gives CDR1 TSWWSYY, CDR2 QGS. The CDR3 is made up of 28 amino acids. This CDR3 is CALGERKDERGKSLRIPRGGWSVDKLIF. CDR3 nucleotides: TGTGCTCTTGGGGAACGAAAGGACGAAAGGGGAAAGTCCCTACGTATTCCTAGGGGGGGATGGTCGGTCGATAAGCTCATCTTT.

Points on this clone: A far bigger clonotype differs at one base, so this is likely a read error. Different DNA sequences within this sample yield the same CDR3. This chain uses TRDV1 with TRDJ1; 13 bases agree with TRDD3. This CDR3 is built from 20 residues. V gave up 5 bases and J gave up 5 bases; unmatched junction bases: 20. Germline assignment: CDR1 TSWWSYY and CDR2 QGS. As DNA, the CDR3 is TGTGCTCTTGGGTCCCCAACTCTAACTGGGGGATACGCTTTCGGGGATAAACTCATCTTT. It yields the protein CALGSPTLTGGYAFGDKLIF.

Worth noting for this clone: The protein TCRdb lists belongs to a much larger clone and differs from this DNA's translation at residue 15, which points to a read error; the protein shown is made from the DNA. The rearrangement uses TRDV1 and TRDJ1, with D uncertain. Germline V gives CDR1 TSWWSYY, CDR2 QGS. The CDR3 is 16 amino acids. The CDR3, as DNA: TGTGCTCTTGGGGACCCATTAACCGGGTACACCGATAAACTCACCTTT. Amino acid sequence: CALGDPLTGYTDKLTF.

Concerning this clone itself: A far larger clone is one nucleotide away, so this likely arose from a read error. The same CDR3 is also encoded by other DNA sequences in this sample. This chain links TRDV1 with TRDJ1; D ambiguous. TCRdb offers no J gene call, so here the DNA was matched to germline to obtain one. V lost 0 bases to trimming and J lost 2 bases, with 16 bases between them. This CDR3 has 17 amino acids. CDR1 TSWWSYY and CDR2 QGS come from the germline V gene. The CDR3 protein is CALGELHPPLDTDKLIF. In DNA form, the CDR3 reads TGTGCTCTTGGGGAACTCCATCCTCCGCTGGATACCGATAAACTCATCTTT.

This clone came up a few times. This is likely an artifact of a read error, given a far larger clone one base away. Within the sample, other DNA sequences also encode this same CDR3. This chain joins TRDV1 and TRDJ1; no reliable D call. The CDR3 extends over 18 amino acids. CDR1 and CDR2 (germline): TSWWSYY, QGS. The CDR3 DNA is TGTGCTCTTGGGGAAGCCCTAGGGGTGGAGAGACACACCGATAAACTTATCTTT. This translates into CALGEALGVERHTDKLIF.

This clone was observed many times. With only one base between it and a far larger clone, this is likely a read error. Other DNA sequences of this sample code for an identical CDR3. The chain recombines TRDV2 with TRDJ1, with TRDD3 matching 10 bases. No J gene is reported in TCRdb; it was inferred here by comparing the DNA with germline. Per the germline V gene, CDR1 is GEAIGNYY and CDR2 is EKD. CDR3 length equals 17 residues. The CDR3 sequence is CACDTLDTGGYTDKLIF. In DNA, the CDR3 is TGCGCCTGTGACACACTGGATACTGGGGGATACACCGATAAACTCATCTTT.

With regard to this clone: The mismatch at residue 5 between this DNA's translation and the TCRdb protein of a much larger clone likely reflects a read error; the protein shown is translated from the DNA. V usage is TRDV1 and J usage is TRDJ1; TRDD3 aligns across 7 bases. TCRdb leaves out the J gene; it was filled in here by matching the DNA to germline. V shed 4 bases, J shed 7 bases, and the junction held 15 bases outside the gene matches. The CDR3 extends over 16 amino acids. Looked up from germline, CDR1 is TSWWSYY and CDR2 is QGS. This CDR3 is CALGGLGCPGDGKLIF. As DNA, the CDR3 is TGTGCTCTTGGGGGACTAGGGTGCCCGGGGGATGGTAAACTCATCTTT.

As concerns this clone: Translating this DNA gives a protein that differs at residue 4 from the TCRdb one, which belongs to a much larger clone; a read error is likely, and the protein shown is this translation. This sequence joins TRDV2 and TRDJ1; perhaps TRDD3 as D (6 bases). TCRdb supplies no J gene; here it was assigned by aligning the nucleotide sequence to germline. The CDR3 has 14 amino acids. The V end was cut by 5 bases, the J end by 5 bases, with 17 bases between. Germline V gene sequence: CDR1 GEAIGNYY, CDR2 EKD. The DNA for the CDR3 is TGTGCCTGTGGCCCTATACTGGGTGATGATAAACTCATCTTT. It encodes CACGPILGDDKLIF.

Worth noting for this clone: This DNA's translation differs at residue 5 from TCRdb's protein, which comes from a much larger clone; a read error is likely, and the protein shown is translated from the DNA. The chain links TRDV1 to TRDJ1; D remains ambiguous. This CDR3 spans 18 amino acids. The V gene's germline CDR1 is TSWWSYY and CDR2 QGS. V was cut by 3 bases and J by 0 bases, with 20 bases left in between. In DNA form, the CDR3 reads TGTGCTCTTGGGGATCTCGCCGCCCGATCGACGTACACCGATAAACTCATCTTT. As protein: CALGDLAARSTYTDKLIF.

This clone was counted only a few times. It differs at one base from a far larger clone, so likely a read error. The chain is built from TRDV1 and TRDJ1, with D possibly matching TRDD3 (6 bases). TCRdb gives no J gene; it was assigned here by matching the DNA to germline. The CDR3 is 16 amino acids. The germline V gene has CDR1 TSWWSYY and CDR2 QGS. In DNA, the CDR3 is TGTGCCCTTGGGGGTACTTCTCCACCAACCAACGATAAACTCATCTTT. Translation: CALGGTSPPTNDKLIF.

About this clone: This DNA translates differently at residue 22 from the TCRdb protein, which is that of a much larger clone; a read error is likely, and the protein shown is the DNA's own translation. The chain combines TRDV1 with TRDJ1; weak D call: TRDD3 (7 bases). Because TCRdb records no J gene, it was assigned here through a match of the DNA to germline. This CDR3 is 25 amino acids long. Germline-derived CDR1 and CDR2 are TSWWSYY and QGS. The CDR3 sequence is CALGDRGVWSFPLGQGVPRTDELIF. CDR3 DNA: TGTGCTCTTGGGGACAGAGGAGTTTGGTCCTTCCCACTGGGGCAAGGGGTTCCACGCACCGATGAACTCATCTTT.

In the case of this clone: The protein that TCRdb holds for this DNA derives from a much larger clone and differs from the translated DNA at residues 3 and 15, which likely indicates a read error; the protein shown here is translated from the DNA. The CDR3 is CAPGEEVLRAWGLEAKLIF. The CDR3 nucleotides read TGTGCTCCTGGGGAAGAAGTCCTACGGGCCTGGGGGCTTGAAGCTAAACTCATCTTT. The rearrangement links TRDV1 to TRDJ1; D might be TRDD3 (7 bases). CDR1 is TSWWSYY and CDR2 is QGS in the germline V gene. The CDR3 consists of 19 residues.

This clone occurred a few times. This DNA's translation and the protein TCRdb lists, from a much larger clone, do not match at residue 9, likely due to a read error; the protein shown is translated from the DNA. The J gene is TRDJ1, the V gene TRDV1, with D possibly TRDD3 on 5 matching bases. The CDR3 covers 19 residues. The V gene lost 0 bases and the J gene lost 4 bases, with 24 bases spanning the gap. Germline values: CDR1 TSWWSYY, CDR2 QGS. Here the CDR3 DNA reads TGTGCTCTTGGGGAACTCCCCCAACCTGGGCCGATGTCTAACGATAAACTCATCTTT. Protein: CALGELPQPGPMSNDKLIF.

A remark on this clone: The protein TCRdb gives is from a much larger clone and does not agree with this DNA's translation at residue 12, likely a read error; the protein shown here comes from the DNA. The chain combines TRDV1 with TRDJ1; D perhaps matches TRDD3 (6 bases). Germline CDR1 and CDR2: TSWWSYY and QGS. This CDR3 has 22 residues. V was pared by 1 base and J by 0 bases, with 30 bases between. For the CDR3, the DNA is TGTGCTCTTGGGGAACCTCGGAGAAGAGATACGTGGACACCATTCCACACCGATAAACTCATCTTT. Residues: CALGEPRRRDTWTPFHTDKLIF.

About this clone itself: A far larger clone is off by one base, so a read error is likely. This sample includes further DNA sequences coding for the same CDR3. For the V gene the call is TRDV2; the J gene has no call; TRDD3, the table's D call, was not compared with the DNA. The CDR3 has 26 amino acids. Germline V gene data show CDR1 as GEAIGNYY and CDR2 as EKD. CDR3 nucleotides: TGTGCCTGTGACACGAAAGGGCCGGACCGAATATCGGGGATACGCGCGTTTTGTACCCAGCATGGACAAATGTTTTTC. Amino acid sequence: CACDTKGPDRISGIRAFCTQHGQMFF.

There are a few counts of this clone. TCRdb pairs this DNA with a much larger clone's protein that differs at residue 13, likely a read error; the protein shown was translated from the DNA. This chain connects TRDV1 to TRDJ1; 11 nucleotides line up with TRDD3. TCRdb gives no J gene; it was assigned here by matching the DNA to germline. The CDR3 is 19 residues long. The germline CDR1 and CDR2 sequences are TSWWSYY and QGS. V was pared by 8 bases and J by 1 base, with 18 bases of the junction left unmatched. CDR3 sequence (DNA): TGTGCTCTTTCCCTGAGGCCCTCTTACTGGGGGATAAGCACCGATAAACTCATCTTT. Translation gives CALSLRPSYWGISTDKLIF.

This clone was observed a few times. The TCRdb record carries a much larger clone's protein, which differs from this DNA's translation at residue 10; a read error is the likely cause, and the protein listed here is the DNA translation. V gene TRDV2 combines with J gene TRDJ1, with 8 bases lining up with TRDD3. TCRdb is silent on the J gene; assignment here came from matching the DNA to germline. Germline V CDR1 and CDR2: GEAIGNYY, EKD. V trimming: 1 base; J trimming: 3 bases; junction bases outside the gene matches: 9. This CDR3 has 16 residues. The CDR3 coding sequence is TGTGCCTGTGACACATGGGGGATGGAGATGGCCGATAAACTCATCTTT. It codes for CACDTWGMEMADKLIF.

This clone has a handful of counts. A far bigger clonotype differs at one base, so this is likely a read error. Other DNA sequences in this specimen translate into the identical CDR3. The chain carries TRDV1 and TRDJ1; no definite D call. TCRdb does not report a J gene; here it was assigned by matching the DNA to germline references. From germline, CDR1 is TSWWSYY and CDR2 QGS. The length of the CDR3 is 18 residues. The V gene lost 3 bases and the J gene lost 4 bases, with 24 bases spanning the gap. CDR3 sequence: CALGDRRSWTPIIDKLIF. Written as DNA, the CDR3 is TGTGCTCTTGGGGATCGGAGGAGCTGGACACCTATAATCGATAAACTCATCTTT.

To note about this clone: TCRdb shows a much larger clone's protein in place of this DNA's translation, and the two differ at residue 14, likely through a read error; the protein shown is translated from the DNA. The genes are TRDV1 and TRDJ1; D is undetermined. TCRdb leaves out the J gene; it was filled in here by matching the DNA to germline. The V gene lost 3 bases and the J gene lost 3 bases, with 26 bases spanning the gap. Per germline, CDR1 TSWWSYY and CDR2 QGS. CDR3 length: 19 residues. The CDR3 protein is CALGDPGPPHPLCADKLIF. CDR3 nucleotide sequence: TGTGCTCTTGGGGATCCGGGACCCCCACACCCCCTTTGCGCCGATAAACTCATCTTT.